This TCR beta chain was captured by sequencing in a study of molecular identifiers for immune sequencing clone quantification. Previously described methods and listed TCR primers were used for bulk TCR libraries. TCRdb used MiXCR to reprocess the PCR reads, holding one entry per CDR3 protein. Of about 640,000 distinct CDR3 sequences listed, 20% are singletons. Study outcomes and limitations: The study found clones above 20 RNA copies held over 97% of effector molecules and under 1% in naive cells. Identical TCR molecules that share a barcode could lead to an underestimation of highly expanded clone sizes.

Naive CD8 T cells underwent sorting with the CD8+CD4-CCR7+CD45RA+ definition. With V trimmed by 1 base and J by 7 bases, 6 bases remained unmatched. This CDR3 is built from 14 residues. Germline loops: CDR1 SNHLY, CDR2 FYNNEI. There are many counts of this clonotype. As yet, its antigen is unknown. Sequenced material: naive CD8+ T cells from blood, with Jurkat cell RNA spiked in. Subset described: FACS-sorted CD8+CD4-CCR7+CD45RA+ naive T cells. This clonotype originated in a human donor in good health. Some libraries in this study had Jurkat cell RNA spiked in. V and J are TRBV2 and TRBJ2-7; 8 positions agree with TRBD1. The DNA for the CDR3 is TGTGCCAGCAGTGAAGGGCAGGGGGCTGGTGAGCAGTACTTC. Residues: CASSEGQGAGEQYF.